Listed here are 30 T cell receptor beta chains from one sample, sequenced in a study of PD-L1 blockade in urothelial cancer. This sample's time point: pretreatment peripheral blood. The data were produced by immunoSEQ multiplex PCR, yet TCRdb's version contains in-frame clones alone and is incomplete. The sample lists nearly 35,000 clones, roughly 84% occurring once. Sequenced here: PBMCs, sampled around atezolizumab (anti-PD-L1) treatment. Receptor source: a man aged 60 to 69 with urothelial cancer.

This sequence joins TRBV18 and TRBJ2-2; 8 bases are a match to TRBD2. With V trimmed by 2 bases and J by 6 bases, 8 bases remained unmatched. The CDR3 sequence is 16 residues long. Germline V gene data show CDR1 as KGHSH and CDR2 as LQKENI. The DNA of the CDR3 is TGTGCCAGCTCACCAGGGGCGGGAGGAACCGCCGGGGAGCTGTTTTTT. It specifies CASSPGAGGTAGELFF.

This CDR3 is CASSSGRGVTYEQYF. The CDR3 nucleotides read TGTGCCAGCAGTTCTGGCCGGGGGGTGACGTACGAGCAGTACTTC. The rearrangement joins TRBV27 to TRBJ2-7; 7 bases are a match to TRBD2. The CDR3 is made up of 15 amino acids. V shed 4 bases and J 4 bases; nucleotides not matched to a gene: 10. Germline CDR1 reads MNHEY; CDR2 reads SMNVEV (reference sequence).

The chain employs TRBV11-2 and TRBJ2-3; D might be TRBD1 (5 bases). The CDR3 is 15 residues long. Germline V lookup: CDR1 SGHAT, CDR2 FQNNGV. Trimming cost V 6 bases and J 0 bases, with 13 bases left between them. CDR3 bases: TGTGCCAGCAGTTCGACAGCGACTAGCACAGATACGCAGTATTTT. Its translation is CASSSTATSTDTQYF. The full variable domain, in which reference TRBV11-2 and TRBJ2-3 provide the parts outside the CDR3, is EAGVAQSPRYKIIEKRQSVAFWCNPISGHATLYWYQQILGQGPKLLIQFQNNGVVDDSQLPKDRFSAERLKGVDSTLKIQPAKLEDSAVYLCASSSTATSTDTQYFGPGTRLTVL.

The chain is built from TRBV18 and TRBJ2-3, with a possible D match to TRBD1 (6 bases). Germline loops: CDR1 KGHSH, CDR2 LQKENI. Deletions cut 3 bases from V and 6 bases from J, with 7 bases between. The CDR3 sequence is 12 residues long. The CDR3 coding sequence is TGTGCCAGCTCACCTACAGGGGATACGCAGTATTTT. Protein sequence: CASSPTGDTQYF.

This chain joins TRBV5-5 and TRBJ2-7, with TRBD2 matching 7 bases. Germline-derived CDR1 and CDR2 are SGHKS and YYEKEE (reference sequence). V shed 5 bases, J shed 6 bases, and the junction held 8 bases outside the gene matches. The CDR3 extends over 13 amino acids. Written as DNA, the CDR3 is TGTGCCAGCAGTCCAGGCGGGGGAGCCGAGCAGTACTTC. Translating it yields CASSPGGGAEQYF.

The chain has TRBV9 and TRBJ2-1, with D tentatively TRBD2 (6 bases). Trimming stripped 2 bases from V and 9 bases from J, with 18 bases between. The CDR3 extends over 15 amino acids. Germline CDR1 and CDR2: SGDLS and YYNGEE. CDR3 bases: TGTGCCAGCAGCGTGCAATTAGGACCCGGGGGTGAGCAGTTCTTC. It codes for CASSVQLGPGGEQFF.

The gene calls are TRBV5-4 and TRBJ2-7; TRBD1 matches at 10 bases. With 4 bases clipped from V and 5 bases from J, the junction kept 15 bases outside the gene matches. Per the germline V gene, CDR1 is SGHNT and CDR2 is YYREEE (reference sequence). The CDR3 is made up of 17 amino acids. Here the CDR3 DNA reads TGTGCCAGCAGCGCAGGGGGGAGGGACAGGGGCGCAGACGAGCAGTACTTC. It translates to CASSAGGRDRGADEQYF.

DNA for the CDR3: TGTGCCAGCAGCTCCCGGGAGATCACCGGGGAGCTGTTTTTT. This translates into CASSSREITGELFF. V is TRBV5-4 and J is TRBJ2-2; D perhaps matches TRBD2 (6 bases). Germline values: CDR1 SGHNT, CDR2 YYREEE (reference sequence). V was cut by 3 bases and J by 4 bases, with 10 bases left in between. There are 14 residues in the CDR3.

The chain couples TRBV28 to TRBJ1-5; TRBD1 matches at 12 bases. Germline CDR1 reads MDHEN; CDR2 reads SYDVKM. Trimming took 7 bases from V and 3 from J; bases not matched to a gene: 4. There are 15 residues in the CDR3. CDR3 loop: CASTWDRGLNQPQHF. The CDR3 nucleotides are TGTGCCAGCACCTGGGACAGGGGGCTCAATCAGCCCCAGCATTTT.

This chain uses TRBV6-5 with TRBJ2-5, with 8 bases that match TRBD1. With 5 bases clipped from V and 5 bases from J, the junction kept 10 bases outside the gene matches. Germline V gene data show CDR1 as MNHEY and CDR2 as SVGAGI. The CDR3 extends over 15 amino acids. The CDR3 DNA reads as TGTGCCAGCAGTCCGTACAGGGGGACACCGGAGACCCAGTACTTC. This translates into CASSPYRGTPETQYF.

The chain recombines TRBV4-2 with TRBJ2-5, with D perhaps matching TRBD2 (5 bases). Trimming cost V 0 bases and J 1 base, with 9 bases left between them. Germline V gene lookup returns CDR1 LGHNA and CDR2 YNFKEQ. The CDR3 is made up of 15 amino acids. DNA for the CDR3: TGTGCCAGCAGCCAAGAACTAGTACCCCAAGAGACCCAGTACTTC. Amino acid sequence: CASSQELVPQETQYF.

This chain joins TRBV4-1 and TRBJ1-4, with D tentatively TRBD1 (6 bases). The CDR3 is made up of 14 amino acids. Germline V lookup: CDR1 MGHRA, CDR2 YSYEKL. Trimming removed 6 bases from V and 0 bases from J, with 8 bases in between. The CDR3 protein is CASSNRATNEKLFF. In nucleotides, the CDR3 is TGCGCCAGCAGTAACAGGGCAACTAATGAAAAACTGTTTTTT.

The CDR3: CASSRDLIETQYF. The CDR3 DNA follows: TGTGCCAGCAGCCGGGACTTAATAGAGACCCAGTACTTC. The V call is TRBV5-4, the J call TRBJ2-5, with a tentative D call TRBD2 (6 bases). CDR1 and CDR2 (germline): SGHNT, YYREEE (reference sequence). V lost 4 bases, J lost 4 bases, and 11 bases lay in between. This CDR3 has 13 residues. Based on the CDR3 plus reference TRBV5-4 and TRBJ2-5, the full variable domain is ETGVTQSPTHLIKTRGQQVTLRCSSQSGHNTVSWYQQALGQGPQFIFQYYREEENGRGNFPPRFSGLQFPNYSSELNVNALELDDSALYLCASSRDLIETQYFGPGTRLLVL.

V and J are TRBV18 and TRBJ1-1; D is uncertain. CDR3 length: 13 amino acids. Germline V gives CDR1 KGHSH, CDR2 LQKENI. V dropped 2 bases and J dropped 10 bases, with 14 bases sitting between them. CDR3 bases: TGTGCCAGCTCACCAATTGAGAGTGATGGAGCTTTCTTT. Amino acids: CASSPIESDGAFF. The complete variable domain, with remaining parts taken from reference TRBV18 and TRBJ1-1, reads NAGVMQNPRHLVRRRGQEARLRCSPMKGHSHVYWYRQLPEEGLKFMVYLQKENIIDESGMPKERFSAEFPKEGPSILRIQQVVRGDSAAYFCASSPIESDGAFFGQGTRLTVV.

The chain carries TRBV2 and TRBJ2-7, with TRBD2 matching 7 bases. With 6 bases clipped from V and 0 bases from J, the junction kept 8 bases outside the gene matches. The CDR3 covers 15 residues. CDR1 SNHLY and CDR2 FYNNEI come from the germline V gene. The DNA for the CDR3 is TGTGCCAGCAGCCCAAGGAGCGGGATCTCCTACGAGCAGTACTTC. As protein: CASSPRSGISYEQYF.

This clone showed up just once. The chain combines TRBV7-6 with TRBJ2-1; TRBD2 matches at 7 bases. The length of the CDR3 is 17 residues. The J segment lost 8 bases and the V segment lost 5 bases, leaving 18 bases of the junction unmatched. Germline V gene lookup returns CDR1 SGHVS and CDR2 FNYEAQ. The CDR3 region is CASSREVSGRATDEQFF. CDR3 sequence (DNA): TGTGCCAGCAGCCGGGAGGTTTCGGGGAGGGCCACGGATGAGCAGTTCTTC.

The chain has TRBV18 and TRBJ2-5; D uncertain. This CDR3 contains 12 residues. V lost 2 bases and J lost 2, with 3 bases in between. The germline gives CDR1 KGHSH, CDR2 LQKENI. The CDR3 region has the DNA TGTGCCAGCTCACCATATCAAGAGACCCAGTACTTC. Protein: CASSPYQETQYF. Full variable domain (missing parts from reference TRBV18 and TRBJ2-5): NAGVMQNPRHLVRRRGQEARLRCSPMKGHSHVYWYRQLPEEGLKFMVYLQKENIIDESGMPKERFSAEFPKEGPSILRIQQVVRGDSAAYFCASSPYQETQYFGPGTRLLVL.

This chain joins TRBV27 and TRBJ1-4; D possibly corresponds to TRBD1 (6 bases). CDR3 length: 15 amino acids. Trimming took 5 bases from V and 8 from J, leaving 18 bases between them. Germline-derived CDR1 and CDR2 are MNHEY and SMNVEV (reference sequence). The CDR3 DNA reads as TGTGCCAGCAGTAGCACAGGGAAGTCTGGGGAAAAACTGTTTTTT. Translating gives CASSSTGKSGEKLFF.

There are a few counts of this clone. DNA for the CDR3: TGCGCCAGCAGCCGCGGGGCCATGAACACTGAAGCTTTCTTT. It is translated as CASSRGAMNTEAFF. The V gene is TRBV5-1, the J gene TRBJ1-1, with D maybe TRBD1 (5 bases). This CDR3 contains 14 residues. Germline CDR1 and CDR2: SGHRS and YFSETQ. The V end was cut by 4 bases, the J end by 0 bases, with 10 bases between.

This chain links TRBV5-1 with TRBJ1-6, with 7 nucleotides matching TRBD1. CDR1 and CDR2 from the germline V gene are SGHRS and YFSETQ. CDR3 size: 16 residues. J lost 9 bases, V lost 4 bases, and 13 bases had no gene match. CDR3 residues: CASSQGQVPSGSPLHF. The CDR3 DNA reads TGCGCCAGCAGCCAAGGACAGGTACCCTCCGGTTCACCCCTCCACTTT.

V gene TRBV2 combines with J gene TRBJ1-1; tentatively, D is TRBD1 (5 bases). Germline loops: CDR1 SNHLY, CDR2 FYNNEI. This CDR3 has 14 amino acids. Trimming took 6 bases from V and 1 from J, leaving 12 bases between them. CDR3 sequence (DNA): TGTGCCAGCAGGGAATATCAGGGGAACACTGAAGCTTTCTTT. Residues: CASREYQGNTEAFF.

The genes are TRBV6-5 and TRBJ2-3, with D perhaps TRBD1 (6 bases). The CDR3 is 15 residues long. Trimming left V 6 bases short and J 0 bases short, with 13 bases between. Germline lookup yields CDR1 MNHEY and CDR2 SVGAGI. The chain's CDR3 is CASSRDRLSTDTQYF. The CDR3 DNA sequence: TGTGCCAGCAGCCGTGACAGGCTAAGCACAGATACGCAGTATTTT.

The rearrangement joins TRBV4-2 to TRBJ2-6; 7 bases agree with TRBD1. Germline values: CDR1 LGHNA, CDR2 YNFKEQ. CDR3 size: 18 residues. The V segment lost 2 bases and the J segment 0 bases; nucleotides outside the gene matches: 7. CDR3 residues: CASSQWTGATSGANVLTF. The CDR3 coding sequence is TGTGCCAGCAGCCAATGGACAGGCGCCACCTCTGGGGCCAACGTCCTGACTTTC.

J is TRBJ1-2 and V is TRBV7-3; 7 positions match TRBD1. The J segment lost 6 bases and the V segment lost 5 bases, leaving 0 bases of the junction unmatched. Germline V gives CDR1 SGHTA, CDR2 FQGTGA. The CDR3 runs to 11 residues. The CDR3 protein is CASSQGDGYTF. In DNA, the CDR3 is TGTGCCAGCAGCCAGGGGGATGGCTACACCTTC.

V is TRBV7-2 and J is TRBJ2-3; D gene unclear. CDR3 length equals 12 residues. In germline, CDR1 is SGHTA, CDR2 FQGNSA. V was shortened by 1 base and J by 6 bases, with 5 bases between the two germline ends. CDR3 in DNA: TGTGCCAGCAGCTTAGGCGAGGATACGCAGTATTTT. It yields the protein CASSLGEDTQYF.

A few counts support this clone. The rearrangement uses TRBV9 and TRBJ1-3, with TRBD1 matching over 8 bases. The V and J ends lost 3 bases and 4 bases, in that order; junction bases with no gene match: 6. CDR1 is SGDLS, CDR2 YYNGEE, per germline. CDR3 length: 15 amino acids. In DNA form, the CDR3 reads TGTGCCAGCAGCGGACAGACAGGGGCAGGAAACACCATATATTTT. It translates to CASSGQTGAGNTIYF.

The rearrangement links TRBV27 to TRBJ2-5, with 7 nucleotides matching TRBD1. Germline assignment: CDR1 MNHEY and CDR2 SMNVEV (reference sequence). This CDR3 region has 15 residues. After removal of 1 base from V and 2 bases from J, the junction contained 4 bases not matched to a gene. The CDR3 loop reads CASSLFGTEQETQYF. The DNA of the CDR3 is TGTGCCAGCAGTTTATTTGGGACAGAGCAAGAGACCCAGTACTTC.

J is TRBJ2-3 and V is TRBV11-2; D unresolved. Looked up from germline, CDR1 is SGHAT and CDR2 is FQNNGV. This CDR3 has 13 residues. Deletions cut 3 bases from V and 5 bases from J, with 9 bases between. The DNA for the CDR3 is TGTGCCAGCAGCTTTTCGGTCCAAGATACGCAGTATTTT. This sequence encodes CASSFSVQDTQYF.

The rearrangement uses TRBV7-2 and TRBJ2-7, with 8 bases aligning to TRBD2. This CDR3 has 17 residues. Germline V gives CDR1 SGHTA, CDR2 FQGNSA. V was pared by 1 base and J by 0 bases, with 8 bases of the junction left unmatched. The CDR3 sequence is CASSLGRLATNSYEQYF. The CDR3 DNA sequence: TGTGCCAGCAGCTTAGGGAGACTAGCGACCAACTCCTACGAGCAGTACTTC.

V and J are TRBV5-1 and TRBJ2-3; a possible D gene is TRBD2 (6 bases). The V end lost 0 bases, the J end lost 2 bases, and 13 bases lay between the germline ends. The CDR3 covers 16 residues. Looked up from germline, CDR1 is SGHRS and CDR2 is YFSETQ. This CDR3 is CASSLVGLAITDTQYF. DNA for the CDR3: TGCGCCAGCAGCTTGGTGGGCCTAGCGATCACAGATACGCAGTATTTT.